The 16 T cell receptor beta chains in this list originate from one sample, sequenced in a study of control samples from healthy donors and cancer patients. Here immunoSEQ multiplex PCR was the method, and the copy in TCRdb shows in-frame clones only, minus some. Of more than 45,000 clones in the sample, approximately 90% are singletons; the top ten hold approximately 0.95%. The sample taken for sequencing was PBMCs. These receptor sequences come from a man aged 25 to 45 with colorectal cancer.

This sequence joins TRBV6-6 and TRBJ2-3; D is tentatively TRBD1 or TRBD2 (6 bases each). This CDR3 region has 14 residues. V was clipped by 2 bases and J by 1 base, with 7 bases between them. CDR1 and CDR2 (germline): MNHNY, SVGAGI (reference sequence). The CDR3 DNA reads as TGTGCCAGCAGTTACAGGGGGGGCACAGATACGCAGTATTTT. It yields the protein CASSYRGGTDTQYF.

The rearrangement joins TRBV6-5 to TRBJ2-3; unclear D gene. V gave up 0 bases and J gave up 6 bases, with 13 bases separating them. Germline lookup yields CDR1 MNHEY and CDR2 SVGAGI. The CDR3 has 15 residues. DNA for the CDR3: TGTGCCAGCAGTTACTCAGACGATGGGTCGGATACGCAGTATTTT. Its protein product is CASSYSDDGSDTQYF.

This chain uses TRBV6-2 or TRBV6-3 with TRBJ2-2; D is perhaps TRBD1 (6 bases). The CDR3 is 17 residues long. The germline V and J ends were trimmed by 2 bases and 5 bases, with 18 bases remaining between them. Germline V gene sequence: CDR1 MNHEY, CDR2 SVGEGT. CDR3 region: CASSYKKAGVWTGELFF. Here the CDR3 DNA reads TGTGCCAGCAGTTACAAGAAGGCAGGGGTGTGGACCGGGGAGCTGTTTTTT.

The CDR3 here is CASSFIRPGNNEQFF. Written as DNA, the CDR3 is TGTGCCAGCAGCTTCATTCGTCCGGGAAACAATGAGCAGTTCTTC. The chain couples TRBV5-4 to TRBJ2-1, with a possible D match to TRBD2 (5 bases). Germline CDR1 reads SGHNT; CDR2 reads YYREEE (reference sequence). The CDR3 is 15 amino acids. V gave up 2 bases and J gave up 5 bases, with 14 bases separating them.

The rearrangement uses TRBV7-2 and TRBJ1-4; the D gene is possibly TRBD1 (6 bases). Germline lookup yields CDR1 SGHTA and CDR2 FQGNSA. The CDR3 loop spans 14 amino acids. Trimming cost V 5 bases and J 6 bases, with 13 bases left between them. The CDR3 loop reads CASSARGEDEKLFF. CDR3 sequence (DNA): TGTGCCAGCAGCGCCAGGGGAGAGGATGAAAAACTGTTTTTT.

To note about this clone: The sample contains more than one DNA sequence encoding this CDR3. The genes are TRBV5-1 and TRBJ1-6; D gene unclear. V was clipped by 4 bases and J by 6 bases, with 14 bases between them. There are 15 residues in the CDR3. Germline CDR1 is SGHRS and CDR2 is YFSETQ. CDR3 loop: CASSLDTGPNSPLHF. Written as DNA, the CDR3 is TGCGCCAGCAGCCTAGACACTGGGCCTAATTCACCCCTCCACTTT.

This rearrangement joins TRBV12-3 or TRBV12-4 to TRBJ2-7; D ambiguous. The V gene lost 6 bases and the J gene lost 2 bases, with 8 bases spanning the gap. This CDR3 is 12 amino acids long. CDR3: CASSPLAYEQYF. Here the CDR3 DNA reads TGTGCCAGCAGCCCCCTCGCCTACGAGCAGTACTTC.

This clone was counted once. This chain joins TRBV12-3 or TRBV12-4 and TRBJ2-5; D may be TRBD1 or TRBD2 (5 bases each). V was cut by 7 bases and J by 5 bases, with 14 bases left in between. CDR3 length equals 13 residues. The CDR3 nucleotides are TGTGCCAGCAAGTTCGGGGCCCGGGAGACCCAGTACTTC. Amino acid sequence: CASKFGARETQYF.

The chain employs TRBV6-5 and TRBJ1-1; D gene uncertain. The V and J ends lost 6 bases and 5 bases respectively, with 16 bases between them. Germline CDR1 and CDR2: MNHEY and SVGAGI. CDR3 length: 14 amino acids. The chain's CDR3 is CASSLGEAKTEAFF. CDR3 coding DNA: TGTGCCAGCAGCCTTGGGGAGGCGAAGACTGAAGCTTTCTTT.

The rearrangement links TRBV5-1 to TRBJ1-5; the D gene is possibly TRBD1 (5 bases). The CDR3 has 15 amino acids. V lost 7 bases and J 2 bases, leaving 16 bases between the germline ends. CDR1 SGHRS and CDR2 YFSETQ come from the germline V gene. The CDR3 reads CASSLWGGGNQPQHF. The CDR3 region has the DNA TGCGCCAGCTCCTTGTGGGGGGGAGGCAATCAGCCCCAGCATTTT.

CDR3 sequence (DNA): TGTGCCAGCAGCAGCATGACAACGATGATAATAAATTCACCCCTCCACTTT. It encodes CASSSMTTMIINSPLHF. This chain uses TRBV6-2 or TRBV6-3 with TRBJ1-6, with unresolved D. The CDR3 consists of 17 residues. From germline, CDR1 is MNHEY and CDR2 SVGEGT. V was trimmed by 6 bases and J by 7 bases, leaving 22 bases between them.

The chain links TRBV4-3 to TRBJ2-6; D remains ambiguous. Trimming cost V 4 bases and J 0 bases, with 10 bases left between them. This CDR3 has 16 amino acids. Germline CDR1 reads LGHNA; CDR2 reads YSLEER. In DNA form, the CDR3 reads TGCGCCAGCAGCCGACCCGGAAGCTCTGGGGCCAACGTCCTGACTTTC. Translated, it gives CASSRPGSSGANVLTF.

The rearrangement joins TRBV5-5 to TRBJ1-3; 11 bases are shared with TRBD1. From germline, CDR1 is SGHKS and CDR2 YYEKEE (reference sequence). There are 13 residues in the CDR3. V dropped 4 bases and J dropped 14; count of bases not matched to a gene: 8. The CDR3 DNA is TGTGCCAGCAGCCAAATCCAGGGACAGGGGGTATATTTT. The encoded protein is CASSQIQGQGVYF.

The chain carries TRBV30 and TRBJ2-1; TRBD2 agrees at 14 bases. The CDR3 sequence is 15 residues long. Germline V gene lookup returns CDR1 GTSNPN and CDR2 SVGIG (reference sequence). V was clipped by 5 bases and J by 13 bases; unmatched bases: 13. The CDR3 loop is CAWAPPTSGGASQFF. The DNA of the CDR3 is TGTGCCTGGGCCCCCCCGACTAGCGGGGGGGCCAGTCAGTTCTTC.

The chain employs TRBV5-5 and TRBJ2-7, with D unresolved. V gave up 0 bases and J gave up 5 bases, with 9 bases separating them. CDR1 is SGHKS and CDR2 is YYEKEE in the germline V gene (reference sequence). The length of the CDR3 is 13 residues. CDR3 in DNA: TGTGCCAGCAGCTTGGGTACGAAACACGAGCAGTACGTC. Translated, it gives CASSLGTKHEQYV.

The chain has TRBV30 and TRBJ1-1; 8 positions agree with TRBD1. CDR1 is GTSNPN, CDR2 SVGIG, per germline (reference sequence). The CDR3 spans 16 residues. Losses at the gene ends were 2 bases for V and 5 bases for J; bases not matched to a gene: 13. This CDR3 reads CAWSRAAGGMGTEAFF. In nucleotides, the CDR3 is TGTGCCTGGAGTAGGGCGGCAGGGGGCATGGGGACTGAAGCTTTCTTT.